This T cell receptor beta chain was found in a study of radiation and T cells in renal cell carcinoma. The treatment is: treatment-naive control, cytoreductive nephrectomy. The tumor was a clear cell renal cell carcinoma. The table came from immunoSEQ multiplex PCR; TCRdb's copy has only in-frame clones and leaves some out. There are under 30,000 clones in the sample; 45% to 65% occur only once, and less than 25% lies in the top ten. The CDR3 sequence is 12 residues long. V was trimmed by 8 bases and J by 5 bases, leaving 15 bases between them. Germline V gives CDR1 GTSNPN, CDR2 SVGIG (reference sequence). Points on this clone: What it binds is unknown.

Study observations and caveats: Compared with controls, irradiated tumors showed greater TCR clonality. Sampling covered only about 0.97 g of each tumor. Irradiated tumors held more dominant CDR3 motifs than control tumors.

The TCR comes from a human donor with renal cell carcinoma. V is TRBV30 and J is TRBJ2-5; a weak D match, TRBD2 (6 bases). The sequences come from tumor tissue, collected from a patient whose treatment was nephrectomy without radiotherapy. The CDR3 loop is CAGTSGWETQYF. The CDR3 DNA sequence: TGTGCCGGGACTTCGGGGTGGGAGACCCAGTACTTC.